A selection of T cell receptor beta chains follows, all from one sample in a study of blood T cell repertoires in COVID-19. The method was immunoSEQ multiplex PCR; TCRdb's version includes in-frame clones alone and lacks a portion of them. The sample contains under 150,000 clones, around 82% of which appear only once. The sample consisted of peripheral blood. The receptors originated from a woman aged 50 to 60 with acute or convalescent COVID-19. Both conserved end residues are part of each CDR3. A D gene is named only where the DNA matches it firmly. Size is omitted from some rows. Given values are once, few, many or a class for expanded clones.

j_gene: TRBJ1-5; d_gene: TRBD1; v_gene: TRBV12-5; abundance: .; CDR3nt: TGTGCTAGTGGTTTGGATACAGGGGGAGGTCAGCCCCAGCATTTT; CDR3aa: CASGLDTGGGQPQHF
j_gene: TRBJ1-3; d_gene: .; v_gene: TRBV14; abundance: .; CDR3nt: TGTGCCAGCAGCCAAGGGCGGATGGGAAACACCATATATTTT; CDR3aa: CASSQGRMGNTIYF
j_gene: TRBJ1-6; d_gene: TRBD1; v_gene: TRBV7-2; abundance: .; CDR3nt: TGTGCCAGCAGCAGAGAACAGGGGTATAGTTCACCCCTCCACTTT; CDR3aa: CASSREQGYSSPLHF
j_gene: TRBJ1-4; d_gene: .; v_gene: TRBV7-9; abundance: .; CDR3nt: TGTGCCAGCAGCCTCCGGGGGGCTTTTGATGAAAAACTGTTTTTT; CDR3aa: CASSLRGAFDEKLFF
j_gene: TRBJ1-3; d_gene: .; v_gene: TRBV19; abundance: once; CDR3nt: TGTGCCAGCGGAGTGTTAACCGGCAGAAACACCATATATTTT; CDR3aa: CASGVLTGRNTIYF
j_gene: TRBJ2-3; d_gene: TRBD1; v_gene: TRBV5-1; abundance: .; CDR3nt: TGCGCCAGCAGCTTTGGGACAGGGGGAACAGATACGCAGTATTTT; CDR3aa: CASSFGTGGTDTQYF
j_gene: TRBJ1-2; d_gene: .; v_gene: TRBV28; abundance: .; CDR3nt: TGTGCCAGCAGTGGCCTAGGGGGGGGCCTCCCCTATGGCTACACCTTC; CDR3aa: CASSGLGGGLPYGYTF
j_gene: TRBJ1-5; d_gene: .; v_gene: TRBV3-1/TRBV3-2; abundance: .; CDR3nt: TGTGCCAGCAGCCGGACGGGAAGCAATCAGCCCCAGCATTTT; CDR3aa: CASSRTGSNQPQHF
j_gene: TRBJ1-6; d_gene: .; v_gene: TRBV7-8; abundance: .; CDR3nt: TGTGCCAGCAGCCGGGAGTCGGGGGTAGGTAATTCACCCCTCCACTTT; CDR3aa: CASSRESGVGNSPLHF
j_gene: TRBJ1-6; d_gene: TRBD1; v_gene: TRBV19; abundance: .; CDR3nt: TGTGCCAGTAGTACTGTAGGGGGCGAGTCACCCCTCCACTTT; CDR3aa: CASSTVGGESPLHF
j_gene: TRBJ2-7; d_gene: TRBD1; v_gene: TRBV5-1; abundance: many; CDR3nt: TGCGCCAGCAGCCCGAGGGGGACAGGGAACGAGCAGTACTTC; CDR3aa: CASSPRGTGNEQYF
j_gene: TRBJ1-2; d_gene: .; v_gene: TRBV6-5; abundance: .; CDR3nt: TGTGCCAGCATCTCCCAGGGGAATGGCTACACCTTC; CDR3aa: CASISQGNGYTF
j_gene: TRBJ2-3; d_gene: .; v_gene: TRBV7-2; abundance: .; CDR3nt: TGTGCCAGCAGCTTTACTAGGGTCCGGACGCAGTATTTT; CDR3aa: CASSFTRVRTQYF
j_gene: TRBJ1-2; d_gene: .; v_gene: TRBV12-3/TRBV12-4; abundance: once; CDR3nt: TGTGCCAGCAGTTTTGCGGGGTTGTATGGCTACACCTTC; CDR3aa: CASSFAGLYGYTF
j_gene: TRBJ1-2; d_gene: .; v_gene: TRBV6-2/TRBV6-3; abundance: .; CDR3nt: TGTGCCAGCAGTTACGGGAGCCCCGATCAGCCGTCCTACTATGGCTACACCTTC; CDR3aa: CASSYGSPDQPSYYGYTF
j_gene: TRBJ1-5; d_gene: .; v_gene: TRBV2; abundance: .; CDR3nt: TGTGCCAGCAGTACTGAGTTGAGTAGCAATCAGCCCCAGCATTTT; CDR3aa: CASSTELSSNQPQHF
j_gene: TRBJ2-5; d_gene: .; v_gene: TRBV6-5; abundance: .; CDR3nt: TGTGCCAGCAGCCGGACAGTACAAGAGACCCAGTACTTC; CDR3aa: CASSRTVQETQYF
j_gene: TRBJ2-5; d_gene: TRBD1; v_gene: TRBV19; abundance: .; CDR3nt: TGTGCCAGTTCCGACAGGGGGCGGTTTATAGAGACCCAGTACTTC; CDR3aa: CASSDRGRFIETQYF
j_gene: TRBJ1-1; d_gene: .; v_gene: TRBV5-1; abundance: .; CDR3nt: TGCGCCAGCAGCTTGGCCGCGGAGAACACTGAAGCTTTCTTT; CDR3aa: CASSLAAENTEAFF
j_gene: TRBJ2-3; d_gene: TRBD2; v_gene: TRBV9; abundance: .; CDR3nt: TGTGCCAGCAGCCCCCGACTAGCCAGCACAGATACGCAGTATTTT; CDR3aa: CASSPRLASTDTQYF
j_gene: TRBJ1-3; d_gene: TRBD1; v_gene: TRBV5-4; abundance: .; CDR3nt: TGTGCCAGCACTGATGGAAAGGACAGGGAATTT; CDR3aa: CASTDGKDREF
j_gene: TRBJ1-4; d_gene: .; v_gene: TRBV19; abundance: .; CDR3nt: TGTGCCAGTAGTACGACAGCGATAAATGAAAAACTGTTTTTT; CDR3aa: CASSTTAINEKLFF
j_gene: TRBJ2-5; d_gene: .; v_gene: TRBV18; abundance: once; CDR3nt: TGTGCCAGCTCGTTGATCGGCCAAGGCGGGGAGACCCAGTACTTC; CDR3aa: CASSLIGQGGETQYF
j_gene: TRBJ2-2; d_gene: TRBD2; v_gene: TRBV4-3; abundance: .; CDR3nt: TGCGCCAGCAGCCCCCTTAGCGGGGGAGTTACCGGGGAGCTGTTTTTT; CDR3aa: CASSPLSGGVTGELFF
j_gene: TRBJ1-2; d_gene: .; v_gene: TRBV30; abundance: .; CDR3nt: TGTGCCTGGAAACCGCACCCGGCTAACTATGGCTACACCTTC; CDR3aa: CAWKPHPANYGYTF
j_gene: TRBJ2-1; d_gene: .; v_gene: TRBV9; abundance: .; CDR3nt: TGTGCCAGCAGCGTAGAACCCGGGAGTTGGAATGAGCAGTTCTTC; CDR3aa: CASSVEPGSWNEQFF
j_gene: TRBJ1-3; d_gene: .; v_gene: TRBV6-5; abundance: .; CDR3nt: TGTGCCAGCAGTTTCAGACGGGTCCTCTCTGGAAACACCATATATTTT; CDR3aa: CASSFRRVLSGNTIYF